The 14 T cell receptor beta chains below all came from one sample that was sequenced in a study of beta chain features in type 1 diabetes. The whole isolated RNA underwent reverse transcription, so sequencing captured expressed TCRB transcripts. This table comes from immunoSEQ multiplex PCR, and its TCRdb copy is limited to in-frame clones, with some not included. The sample lists about 660,000 clones; about an eighth were seen once. Findings of the study overall: Shortening that was moderate but significant affected the TCRB CDR3s of Type 1 diabetes patients in all four CD4+ subsets.

No antigen is known for these receptors. The sample was naive CD4+ T cells from blood. Every receptor here comes from a man between 18 and 35 years old with type 1 diabetes.

This chain connects TRBV6-5 to TRBJ1-3; the D is unclear. Germline V lookup: CDR1 MNHEY, CDR2 SVGAGI. V lost 0 bases, J lost 2 bases, and 5 bases lay in between. This CDR3 has 14 amino acids. The CDR3 here is CASSYSSTGNTIYF. The CDR3 nucleotides are TGTGCCAGCAGTTACTCGAGCACTGGAAACACCATATATTTT.

This clone showed up just a few times. V is TRBV10-3 and J is TRBJ2-7, with 8 bases aligning to TRBD2. Per the germline V gene, CDR1 is ENHRY and CDR2 is SYGVKD. This CDR3 spans 13 amino acids. V was pared by 7 bases and J by 1 base, with 3 bases of the junction left unmatched. CDR3 bases: TGTGCCATCAACCAGCGGGAGTCCTACGAGCAGTACTTC. Protein: CAINQRESYEQYF.

This clone was counted a few times. The gene calls are TRBV6-5 and TRBJ2-1, with 10 positions matching TRBD2. Trimming cost V 4 bases and J 5 bases; bases outside gene matches: 5. Germline CDR1 is MNHEY and CDR2 is SVGAGI. The CDR3 loop spans 15 amino acids. CDR3: CASSLSGRVHNEQFF. As DNA, the CDR3 is TGTGCCAGCAGTTTGAGCGGGAGGGTCCACAATGAGCAGTTCTTC.

Here the CDR3 DNA reads TGTGCCAGCAGTTTAAGGACAGGGAGCTACGAGCAGTACTTC. Protein: CASSLRTGSYEQYF. This chain uses TRBV2 with TRBJ2-7, with 8 bases that match TRBD1. Germline lookup yields CDR1 SNHLY and CDR2 FYNNEI. The CDR3 has 14 residues. The junction had 6 bases not matched to a gene; V was cut back by 5 bases and J by 3 bases.

This clone was observed a handful of times. V usage is TRBV11-2 and J usage is TRBJ1-1; possible D gene TRBD1, 5 bases. In germline, CDR1 is SGHAT, CDR2 FQNNGV. Trimming stripped 5 bases from V and 3 bases from J, with 13 bases between. CDR3 length: 14 amino acids. The CDR3 DNA sequence: TGTGCCAGCAGCACGTCAGGGCGGGACACTGAAGCTTTCTTT. Protein: CASSTSGRDTEAFF.

The V and J genes are TRBV30 and TRBJ2-3; 7 nucleotides align to TRBD2. Germline V CDR1 and CDR2: GTSNPN, SVGIG (reference sequence). The length of the CDR3 is 12 residues. The V and J ends lost 5 bases and 2 bases, in that order; junction bases with no gene match: 1. The CDR3 coding sequence is TGTGCCTGGGGGAGGGTCACAGATACGCAGTATTTT. Its translation is CAWGRVTDTQYF.

There are a few counts of this clone. This chain joins TRBV6-5 and TRBJ1-1; 7 bases agree with TRBD1. The CDR3 runs to 15 residues. Per germline, CDR1 MNHEY and CDR2 SVGAGI. J was trimmed by 0 bases and V by 2 bases; bases with no gene match: 3. The CDR3 sequence: CASSYDRELNTEAFF. For the CDR3, the DNA is TGTGCCAGCAGTTACGACAGGGAACTGAACACTGAAGCTTTCTTT.

This clone was seen only a few times. The chain has TRBV6-1 and TRBJ2-7; D remains ambiguous. V lost 5 bases and J 1 base, leaving 9 bases between the germline ends. The length of the CDR3 is 13 residues. Germline V gene data show CDR1 as MNHNS and CDR2 as SASEGT. CDR3 in DNA: TGTGCCAGCAGTAGGACCGATTCCTACGAGCAGTACTTC. Amino acids: CASSRTDSYEQYF.

This clone was detected a few times. V usage is TRBV29-1 and J usage is TRBJ1-2; D uncertain. The CDR3 totals 8 residues. V was clipped by 1 base and J by 12 bases, with 3 bases between them. Germline V gene lookup returns CDR1 SQVTM and CDR2 ANQGSEA. DNA of the CDR3: TGCAGCGTTGAAGTAGACACCTTC. This gives the protein CSVEVDTF.

The rearrangement uses TRBV7-2 and TRBJ1-3, with D hard to call. This CDR3 region has 13 residues. The germline V gene has CDR1 SGHTA and CDR2 FQGNSA. Between the trimmed V and J ends, which lost 6 bases and 0 bases, there was a span of 6 bases. This chain's CDR3 is CASSYASGNTIYF. The DNA of the CDR3 is TGTGCCAGCAGTTACGCCTCTGGAAACACCATATATTTT.

This clone was seen a few times. The chain recombines TRBV4-3 with TRBJ2-5; D is possibly TRBD2 (6 bases). The V and J ends lost 0 bases and 1 base respectively, with 12 bases between them. The germline V gene encodes CDR1 LGHNA and CDR2 YSLEER. The CDR3 runs 16 residues. In nucleotides, the CDR3 is TGCGCCAGCAGCCAAGACCCTTACGGGGGCCAAGAGACCCAGTACTTC. Amino acids: CASSQDPYGGQETQYF.

The chain recombines TRBV7-3 with TRBJ2-3; the D call may be TRBD1 or TRBD2 (5 bases each). Germline V gene data show CDR1 as SGHTA and CDR2 as FQGTGA. V lost 2 bases and J 4 bases, leaving 13 bases between the germline ends. The CDR3 runs to 15 residues. The CDR3 is CASSLFAGAPDTQYF. The CDR3 coding sequence is TGTGCCAGCAGCTTATTTGCCGGGGCTCCAGATACGCAGTATTTT.

In this sample, this clone turned up a few times. The chain carries TRBV18 and TRBJ1-1; the D gene is possibly TRBD1 (5 bases). The CDR3 runs to 14 residues. Germline values: CDR1 KGHSH, CDR2 LQKENI. Trimming stripped 5 bases from V and 1 base from J, with 11 bases between. The CDR3 nucleotides read TGTGCCAGCTCAACGGGGACGGGGAACACTGAAGCTTTCTTT. It codes for CASSTGTGNTEAFF. The whole variable domain, remainder taken from reference TRBV18 and TRBJ1-1, is NAGVMQNPRHLVRRRGQEARLRCSPMKGHSHVYWYRQLPEEGLKFMVYLQKENIIDESGMPKERFSAEFPKEGPSILRIQQVVRGDSAAYFCASSTGTGNTEAFFGQGTRLTVV.

The rearrangement links TRBV25-1 to TRBJ2-7; 7 nucleotides align to TRBD2. Germline loops: CDR1 MGHDK, CDR2 SYGVNS. Unmatched junction bases numbered 4, after V lost 4 bases and J lost 4 bases. The CDR3 covers 13 residues. CDR3 in amino acids: CASSAAGMYEQYF. The CDR3 DNA is TGTGCCAGCAGTGCAGCGGGAATGTACGAGCAGTACTTC.